This T cell receptor beta chain originates from a study of CD8 T cells in Susac syndrome. There are 16 residues in the CDR3. The RNA, 0.5 to 1 ug, was put through reverse transcription using random hexamers. Using its own MiXCR run on the immunoSEQ multiplex PCR reads, TCRdb lists one record per CDR3 protein. Of 90,000 or so distinct CDR3 sequences in the sample, about 93% were seen once. Sequencing of TCR beta was carried out in blood CD8+ and CD4+ T cells. This chain uses TRBV21-1 with TRBJ2-7; whether TRBD1, the table's D call, matches the DNA was not checked. TRBV21-1 is listed as a pseudogene. The sequence was collected from a human donor in good health. Sequences were obtained from CD8+ T cells from PBMCs. The CDR3 here is CASRGLGTGEPYEQYF. DNA for the CDR3: TGTGCCAGCAGAGGGCTCGGGACAGGGGAACCCTACGAGCAGTACTTC.